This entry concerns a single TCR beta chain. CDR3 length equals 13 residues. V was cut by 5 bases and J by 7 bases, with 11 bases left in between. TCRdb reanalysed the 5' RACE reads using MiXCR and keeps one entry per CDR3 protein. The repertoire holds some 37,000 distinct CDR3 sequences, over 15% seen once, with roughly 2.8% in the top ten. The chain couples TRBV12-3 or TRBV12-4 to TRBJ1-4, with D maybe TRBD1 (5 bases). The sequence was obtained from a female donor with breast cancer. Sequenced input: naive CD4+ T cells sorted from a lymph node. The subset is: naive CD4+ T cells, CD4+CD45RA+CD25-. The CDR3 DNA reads TGTGCCAGCAGTCGACAGAAGGGTGAAAAACTGTTTTTT. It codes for CASSRQKGEKLFF.